A single sample is the source of the 16 T cell receptor beta chains below, sequenced in a study of T cell responses to AZD1222 COVID-19 vaccine. Generated by immunoSEQ multiplex PCR, the TCRdb table keeps only in-frame clones and is missing some. Among 60,000 to 75,000 clones listed, 80% to 90% were seen once. The sample consisted of peripheral blood, taken on day 0 of AZD1222 vaccination. The source is an adult in good health.

The chain uses TRBV19 and TRBJ1-1; 8 nucleotides match TRBD1. CDR3 length: 14 amino acids. V dropped 5 bases and J dropped 5; count of bases not matched to a gene: 7. Germline CDR1 and CDR2: LNHDA and SQIVND (reference sequence). This chain's CDR3 is CASSLGQGWTEAFF. CDR3 coding DNA: TGTGCCAGTAGTCTCGGACAGGGTTGGACTGAAGCTTTCTTT.

The chain is built from TRBV3-1 (or the pseudogene TRBV3-2) and TRBJ1-5, with 8 bases aligning to TRBD1. Trimming took 0 bases from V and 9 from J; bases not matched to a gene: 7. The CDR3 contains 15 residues. CDR1 is LGHDT, CDR2 YNNKEL, per germline (reference sequence). The CDR3 DNA reads as TGTGCCAGCAGCCAAGATTCGACAGGGGCTAGGCCCCAGCATTTT. It is translated as CASSQDSTGARPQHF.

The chain combines TRBV9 with TRBJ1-3; 7 bases agree with TRBD1. The CDR3 contains 18 residues. Germline V gives CDR1 SGDLS, CDR2 YYNGEE. Losses at the gene ends were 0 bases for V and 0 bases for J; bases not matched to a gene: 9. This CDR3 is CASSVGGGGASSGNTIYF. The DNA of the CDR3 is TGTGCCAGCAGCGTAGGCGGAGGGGGCGCTTCCTCTGGAAACACCATATATTTT.

The chain links TRBV6-5 to TRBJ1-4, with D tentatively TRBD1 (5 bases). Trimming shortened V by 6 bases and J by 10 bases, and 18 bases separated the two germline ends. The CDR3 covers 14 residues. CDR1 is MNHEY and CDR2 is SVGAGI in the germline V gene. In nucleotides, the CDR3 is TGTGCCAGCAGACCCCCCGGGCGGCAGGGAAAACTGTTTTTT. This gives the protein CASRPPGRQGKLFF.

This clone was recorded once. The rearrangement links TRBV5-5 to TRBJ2-7; 9 bases agree with TRBD1. J was trimmed by 2 bases and V by 4 bases; bases with no gene match: 7. Per the germline V gene, CDR1 is SGHKS and CDR2 is YYEKEE (reference sequence). The CDR3 covers 15 residues. The DNA for the CDR3 is TGTGCCAGCAGCATCGGACAGGGGCAGACCTACGAGCAGTACTTC. Protein product: CASSIGQGQTYEQYF.

The chain joins TRBV27 to TRBJ2-7, with a possible D match to TRBD2 (6 bases). CDR3 length equals 17 residues. The germline V gene encodes CDR1 MNHEY and CDR2 SMNVEV (reference sequence). The V and J ends lost 1 base and 7 bases respectively, with 23 bases between them. CDR3 sequence: CASSLLTVGRRSREQYF. The CDR3 nucleotides are TGTGCCAGCAGTTTATTAACGGTAGGGAGGAGGTCCAGAGAGCAGTACTTC.

The chain has TRBV5-1 and TRBJ1-2; D perhaps matches TRBD1 (5 bases). V lost 5 bases and J lost 8, with 16 bases in between. The CDR3 spans 13 residues. CDR1 is SGHRS, CDR2 YFSETQ, per germline. DNA for the CDR3: TGCGCCAGCAGTCCCGGTGGGGACGGGGGCTACACCTTC. Translated, it gives CASSPGGDGGYTF.

The chain joins TRBV18 to TRBJ2-7; 9 bases match TRBD1. Germline-derived CDR1 and CDR2 are KGHSH and LQKENI. The CDR3 loop spans 16 amino acids. With 3 bases clipped from V and 4 bases from J, the junction kept 10 bases outside the gene matches. The CDR3 reads CASSPNTGTGIYEQYF. As DNA, the CDR3 is TGTGCCAGCTCACCCAATACCGGGACAGGGATTTACGAGCAGTACTTC.

The J gene is TRBJ1-6, the V gene TRBV6-4; 7 bases line up with TRBD1. The junction had 18 bases not matched to a gene; V was cut back by 10 bases and J by 6 bases. Looked up from germline, CDR1 is MRHNA and CDR2 is SNTAGT. This CDR3 has 17 amino acids. CDR3 loop: CANPTGTTGAPNSPLHF. CDR3 nucleotides: TGTGCCAACCCAACTGGAACTACAGGGGCCCCTAATTCACCCCTCCACTTT.

This clone was observed a few times. The chain couples TRBV18 to TRBJ2-3; D unresolved. The V gene lost 6 bases and the J gene lost 6 bases, with 19 bases spanning the gap. CDR1 is KGHSH, CDR2 LQKENI, per germline. The CDR3 contains 15 residues. CDR3 residues: CASSPSTQVADTQYF. The CDR3 region has the DNA TGTGCCAGCTCCCCCTCCACTCAAGTCGCGGATACGCAGTATTTT.

The chain carries TRBV5-1 and TRBJ2-1; D ambiguous. The V and J ends lost 0 bases and 0 bases respectively, with 10 bases between them. Germline V gives CDR1 SGHRS, CDR2 YFSETQ. This CDR3 contains 16 residues. In nucleotides, the CDR3 is TGCGCCAGCAGCTTGGACTTCGCCAGCTCCTACAATGAGCAGTTCTTC. This translates into CASSLDFASSYNEQFF.

The chain employs TRBV6-5 and TRBJ1-6; tentative D call: TRBD1 (5 bases). V was trimmed by 5 bases and J by 7 bases, leaving 12 bases between them. Per the germline V gene, CDR1 is MNHEY and CDR2 is SVGAGI. The CDR3 is made up of 14 amino acids. CDR3 in amino acids: CASSQGSWNSPLHF. Here the CDR3 DNA reads TGTGCCAGCAGTCAGGGTTCTTGGAATTCACCCCTCCACTTT.

The table lists this clone with a count of one. This chain connects TRBV10-3 to TRBJ1-3; no clear D gene. Germline-derived CDR1 and CDR2 are ENHRY and SYGVKD. V shed 6 bases and J shed 0 bases, with 12 bases lying between them. The CDR3 length is 15 residues. CDR3: CAIRPDLSSGNTIYF. CDR3 sequence (DNA): TGTGCCATCAGACCCGACCTGAGCTCTGGAAACACCATATATTTT.

The rearrangement joins TRBV7-9 to TRBJ1-3; the D is unclear. The germline V gene encodes CDR1 SEHNR and CDR2 FQNEAQ (reference sequence). This CDR3 is built from 16 residues. Between the trimmed V and J ends, which lost 5 bases and 0 bases, there was a span of 14 bases. The CDR3 is CASSHGTANSGNTIYF. CDR3 nucleotides: TGTGCCAGCAGCCATGGAACAGCAAACTCTGGAAACACCATATATTTT.

This chain joins TRBV10-3 and TRBJ2-1; 7 nucleotides agree with TRBD1. Germline CDR1 is ENHRY and CDR2 is SYGVKD. V lost 0 bases, J lost 7 bases, and 9 bases stayed unmatched. There are 16 residues in the CDR3. The CDR3 reads CAISESNRGYGNEQFF. CDR3 DNA sequence: TGTGCCATCAGTGAGTCCAACAGGGGCTATGGGAATGAGCAGTTCTTC.

This clone was seen a few times. The rearrangement joins TRBV6-5 to TRBJ1-2; TRBD1 aligns across 8 bases. The CDR3 consists of 15 residues. V was pared by 10 bases and J by 5 bases, with 15 bases of the junction left unmatched. The germline V gene has CDR1 MNHEY and CDR2 SVGAGI. The CDR3 region has the DNA TGTGCCACCACCATCAACCAGGGGGCCCTTTATGGCTACACCTTC. The encoded protein is CATTINQGALYGYTF.